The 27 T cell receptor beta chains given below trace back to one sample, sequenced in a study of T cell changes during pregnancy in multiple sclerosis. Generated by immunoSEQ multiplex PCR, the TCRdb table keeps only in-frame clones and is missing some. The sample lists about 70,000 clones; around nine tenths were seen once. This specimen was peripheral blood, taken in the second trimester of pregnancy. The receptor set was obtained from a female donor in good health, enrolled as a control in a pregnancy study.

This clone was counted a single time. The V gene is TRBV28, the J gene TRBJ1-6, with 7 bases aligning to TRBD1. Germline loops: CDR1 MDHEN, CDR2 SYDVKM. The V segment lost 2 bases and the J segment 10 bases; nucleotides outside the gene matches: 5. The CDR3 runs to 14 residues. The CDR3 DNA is TGTGCCAGCAGTTTACGTAGGGGGCGGTCACCCCTCCACTTT. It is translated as CASSLRRGRSPLHF.

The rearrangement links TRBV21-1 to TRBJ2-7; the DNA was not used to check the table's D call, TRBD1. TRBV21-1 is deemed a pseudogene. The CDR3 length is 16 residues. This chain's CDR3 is CASSIPGQGLGYEQYF. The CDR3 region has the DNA TGTGCCAGCAGCATCCCGGGACAGGGACTCGGTTACGAGCAGTACTTC.

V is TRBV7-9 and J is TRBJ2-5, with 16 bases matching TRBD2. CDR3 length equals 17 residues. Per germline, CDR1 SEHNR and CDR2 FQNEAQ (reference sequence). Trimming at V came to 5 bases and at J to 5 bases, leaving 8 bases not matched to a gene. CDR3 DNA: TGTGCCAGCAGCCCGCTGGGACTAGCGGGGGGGCAGGAGACCCAGTACTTC. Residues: CASSPLGLAGGQETQYF. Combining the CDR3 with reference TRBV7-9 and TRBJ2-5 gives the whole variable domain DTGVSQNPRHKITKRGQNVTFRCDPISEHNRLYWYRQTLGQGPEFLTYFQNEAQLEKSRLLSDRFSAERPKGSFSTLEIQRTEQGDSAMYLCASSPLGLAGGQETQYFGPGTRLLVL.

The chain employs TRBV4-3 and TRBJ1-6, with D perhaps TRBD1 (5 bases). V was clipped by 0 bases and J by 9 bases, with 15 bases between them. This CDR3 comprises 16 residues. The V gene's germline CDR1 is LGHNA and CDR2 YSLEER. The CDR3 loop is CASSQDTGVPSSPLHF. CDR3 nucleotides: TGCGCCAGCAGCCAAGATACGGGGGTCCCTAGTTCACCCCTCCACTTT.

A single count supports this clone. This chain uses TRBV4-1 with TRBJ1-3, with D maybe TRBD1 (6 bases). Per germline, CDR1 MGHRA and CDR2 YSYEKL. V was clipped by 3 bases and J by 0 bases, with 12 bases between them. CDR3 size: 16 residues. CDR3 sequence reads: CASSQTGQHSGNTIYF. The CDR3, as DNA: TGCGCCAGCAGCCAGACTGGACAGCACTCTGGAAACACCATATATTTT.

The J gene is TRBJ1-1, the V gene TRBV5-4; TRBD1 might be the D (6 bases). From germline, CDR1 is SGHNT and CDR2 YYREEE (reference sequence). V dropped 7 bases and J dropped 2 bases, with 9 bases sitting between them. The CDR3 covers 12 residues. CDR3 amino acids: CASARGNTEAFF. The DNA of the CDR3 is TGTGCCAGCGCCAGGGGTAACACTGAAGCTTTCTTT.

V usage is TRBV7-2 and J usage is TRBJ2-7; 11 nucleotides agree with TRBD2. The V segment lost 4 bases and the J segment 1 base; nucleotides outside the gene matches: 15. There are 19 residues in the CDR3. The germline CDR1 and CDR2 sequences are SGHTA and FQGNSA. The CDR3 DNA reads TGTGCCAGCAGCTCCCGTTCGGGGAGAACTAGCGGGGGTTCCTACGAGCAGTACTTC. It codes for CASSSRSGRTSGGSYEQYF.

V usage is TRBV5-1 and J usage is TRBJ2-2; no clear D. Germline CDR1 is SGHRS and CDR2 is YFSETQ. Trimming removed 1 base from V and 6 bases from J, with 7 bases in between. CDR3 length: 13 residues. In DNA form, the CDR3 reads TGCGCCAGCAGCTTGTACGGAGCCGGGGAGCTGTTTTTT. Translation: CASSLYGAGELFF.

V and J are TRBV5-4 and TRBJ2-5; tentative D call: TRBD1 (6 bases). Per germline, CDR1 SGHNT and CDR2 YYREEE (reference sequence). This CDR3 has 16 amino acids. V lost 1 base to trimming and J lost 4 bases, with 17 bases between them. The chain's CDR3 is CASSLIGVWGRETQYF. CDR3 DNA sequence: TGTGCCAGCAGCTTGATTGGGGTCTGGGGGCGAGAGACCCAGTACTTC.

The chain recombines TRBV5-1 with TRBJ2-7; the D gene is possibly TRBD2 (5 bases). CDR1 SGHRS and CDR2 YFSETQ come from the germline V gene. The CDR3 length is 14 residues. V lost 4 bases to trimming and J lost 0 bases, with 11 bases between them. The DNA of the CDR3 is TGCGCCAGCAGCCCATCCGGGATCTCCTACGAGCAGTACTTC. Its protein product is CASSPSGISYEQYF.

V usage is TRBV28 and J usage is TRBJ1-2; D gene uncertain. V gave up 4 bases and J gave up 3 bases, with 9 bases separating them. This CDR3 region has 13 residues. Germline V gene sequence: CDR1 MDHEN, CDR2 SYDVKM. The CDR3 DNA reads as TGTGCCAGCAGTTCCCGGACTGACTATGGCTACACCTTC. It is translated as CASSSRTDYGYTF.

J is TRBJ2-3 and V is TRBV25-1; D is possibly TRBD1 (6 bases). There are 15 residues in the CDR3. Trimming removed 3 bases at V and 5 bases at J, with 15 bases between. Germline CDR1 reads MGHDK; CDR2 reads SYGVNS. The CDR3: CASSDKWTVEDTQYF. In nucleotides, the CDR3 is TGTGCCAGCAGTGACAAATGGACAGTCGAAGATACGCAGTATTTT.

The CDR3 protein is CASSLAQGTGGSPLHF. As DNA, the CDR3 is TGTGCCAGCAGCTTAGCGCAGGGGACAGGAGGATCACCCCTCCACTTT. J is TRBJ1-6 and V is TRBV7-6; 8 positions match TRBD1. V gave up 0 bases and J gave up 10 bases; unmatched junction bases: 8. CDR3 length: 16 residues. Per germline, CDR1 SGHVS and CDR2 FNYEAQ. Using reference TRBV7-6 and TRBJ1-6 for the parts outside the CDR3, the full variable domain is GAGVSQSPRYKVTKRGQDVALRCDPISGHVSLYWYRQALGQGPEFLTYFNYEAQQDKSGLPNDRFSAERPEGSISTLTIQRTEQRDSAMYRCASSLAQGTGGSPLHFGNGTRLTVT.

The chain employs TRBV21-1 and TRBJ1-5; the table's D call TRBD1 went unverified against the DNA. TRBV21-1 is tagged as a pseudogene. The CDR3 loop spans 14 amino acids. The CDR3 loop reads CASSPRGSNQPQHF. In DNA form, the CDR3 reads TGTGCCAGCAGCCCGAGGGGGAGCAATCAGCCCCAGCATTTT.

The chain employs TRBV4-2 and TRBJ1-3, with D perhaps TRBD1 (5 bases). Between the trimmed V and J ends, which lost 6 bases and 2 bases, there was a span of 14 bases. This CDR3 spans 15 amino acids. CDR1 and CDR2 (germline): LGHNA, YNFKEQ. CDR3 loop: CASRGGTGPGNTIYF. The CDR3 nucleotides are TGTGCCAGCAGGGGGGGAACAGGCCCTGGAAACACCATATATTTT.

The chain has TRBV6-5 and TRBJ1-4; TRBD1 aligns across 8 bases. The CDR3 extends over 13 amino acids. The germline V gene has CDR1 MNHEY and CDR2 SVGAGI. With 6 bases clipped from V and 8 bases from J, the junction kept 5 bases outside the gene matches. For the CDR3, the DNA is TGTGCCAGCAGCCCGGGACAGGCGGAAAAACTGTTTTTT. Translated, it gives CASSPGQAEKLFF.

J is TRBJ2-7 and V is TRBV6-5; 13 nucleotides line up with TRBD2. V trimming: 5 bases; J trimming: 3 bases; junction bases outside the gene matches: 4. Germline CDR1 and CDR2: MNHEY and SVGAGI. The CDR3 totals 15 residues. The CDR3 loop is CASSTRTSGGYEQYF. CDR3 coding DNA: TGTGCCAGCAGTACCCGGACTAGCGGGGGCTACGAGCAGTACTTC.

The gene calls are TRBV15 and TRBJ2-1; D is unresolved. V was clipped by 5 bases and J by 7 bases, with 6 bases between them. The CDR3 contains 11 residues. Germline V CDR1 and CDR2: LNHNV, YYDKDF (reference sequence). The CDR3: CATSGWNEQFF. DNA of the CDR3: TGTGCCACCAGCGGCTGGAATGAGCAGTTCTTC. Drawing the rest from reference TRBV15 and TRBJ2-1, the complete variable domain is DAMVIQNPRYQVTQFGKPVTLSCSQTLNHNVMYWYQQKSSQAPKLLFHYYDKDFNNEADTPDNFQSRRPNTSFCFLDIRSPGLGDTAMYLCATSGWNEQFFGPGTRLTVL.

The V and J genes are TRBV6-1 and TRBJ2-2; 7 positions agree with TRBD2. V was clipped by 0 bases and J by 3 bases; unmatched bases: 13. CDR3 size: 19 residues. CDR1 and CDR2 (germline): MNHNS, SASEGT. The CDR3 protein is CASSEALIIAGSYTGELFF. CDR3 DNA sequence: TGTGCCAGCAGTGAAGCCCTCATTATAGCGGGTTCTTACACCGGGGAGCTGTTTTTT.

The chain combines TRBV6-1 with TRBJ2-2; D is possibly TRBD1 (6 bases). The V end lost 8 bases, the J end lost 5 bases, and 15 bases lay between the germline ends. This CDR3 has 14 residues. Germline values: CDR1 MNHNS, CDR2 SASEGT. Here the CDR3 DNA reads TGTGCCAGCCTACGGACAGACCCGACCGGGGAGCTGTTTTTT. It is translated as CASLRTDPTGELFF.

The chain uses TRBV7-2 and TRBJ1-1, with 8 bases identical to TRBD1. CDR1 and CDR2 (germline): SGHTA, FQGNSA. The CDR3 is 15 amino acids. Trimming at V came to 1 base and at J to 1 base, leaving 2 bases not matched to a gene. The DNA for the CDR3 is TGTGCCAGCAGCTTAGGGACAGGGAAGAACACTGAAGCTTTCTTT. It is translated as CASSLGTGKNTEAFF.

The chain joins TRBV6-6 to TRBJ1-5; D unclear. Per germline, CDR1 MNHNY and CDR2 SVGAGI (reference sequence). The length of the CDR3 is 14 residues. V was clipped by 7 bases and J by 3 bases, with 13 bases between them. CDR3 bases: TGTGCCAGCACCCTGGTAGCGGACAATCAGCCCCAGCATTTT. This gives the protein CASTLVADNQPQHF.

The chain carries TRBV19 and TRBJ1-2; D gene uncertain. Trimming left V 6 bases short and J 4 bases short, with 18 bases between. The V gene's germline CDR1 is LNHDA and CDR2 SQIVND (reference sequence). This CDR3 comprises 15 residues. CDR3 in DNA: TGTGCCAGTAGGGCCCAGGAGGGCCGGGGCTATGGCTACACCTTC. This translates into CASRAQEGRGYGYTF.

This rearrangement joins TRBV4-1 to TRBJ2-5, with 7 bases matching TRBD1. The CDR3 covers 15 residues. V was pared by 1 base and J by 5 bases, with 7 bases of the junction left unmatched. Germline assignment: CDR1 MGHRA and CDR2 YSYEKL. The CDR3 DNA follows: TGCGCCAGCAGCCAAGCACCGACAGGGTGGGAGACCCAGTACTTC. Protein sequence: CASSQAPTGWETQYF.

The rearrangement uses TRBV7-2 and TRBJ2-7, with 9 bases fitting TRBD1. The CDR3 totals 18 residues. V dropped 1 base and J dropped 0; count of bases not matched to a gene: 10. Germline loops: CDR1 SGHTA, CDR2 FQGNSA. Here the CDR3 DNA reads TGTGCCAGCAGCTTAGATTTCGGACAGGGGCCCCACTCCTACGAGCAGTACTTC. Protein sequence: CASSLDFGQGPHSYEQYF.

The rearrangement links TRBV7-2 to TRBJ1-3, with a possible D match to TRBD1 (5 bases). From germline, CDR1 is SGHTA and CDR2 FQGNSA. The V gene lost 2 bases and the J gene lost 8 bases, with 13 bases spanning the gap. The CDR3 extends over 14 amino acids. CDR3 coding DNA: TGTGCCAGCAGCTTACGGTCCAGGGTTGACACCATATATTTT. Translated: CASSLRSRVDTIYF.

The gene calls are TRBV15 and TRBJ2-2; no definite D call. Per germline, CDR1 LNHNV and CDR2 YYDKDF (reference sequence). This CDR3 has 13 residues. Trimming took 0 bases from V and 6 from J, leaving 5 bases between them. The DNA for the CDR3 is TGTGCCACCAGCAGAGAAGTAGCCGGGGAGCTGTTTTTT. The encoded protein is CATSREVAGELFF.